Listed below are T cell receptor beta chains from one sample, sequenced in a study of TIL therapy for anti-PD-1-resistant metastatic lung cancer. Only in-frame clones appear in the TCRdb table, and some are missing; sequencing was by immunoSEQ multiplex PCR. The table has some 60,000 clones, roughly 70% seen once. Sequencing used blood, obtained at baseline. The receptors stem from a person aged 25 to 80 with non-small cell lung cancer. The CDR3 runs from the conserved cysteine through the conserved F or W. D genes are given only for firm matches. The listing skips clone size in some rows; elsewhere it reads once, few, many or a size class.

- | 13 | TRBJ2-7 | few | TRBV7-9 | TGTGCCAGCAGCTTAGAGAACCGCTACGAGCAGTACTTC | CASSLENRYEQYF
TRBD1 | 15 | TRBJ2-1 | - | TRBV7-2 | TGTGCCAGCAGCTTAGTCGGGACAGCCTACAATGAGCAGTTCTTC | CASSLVGTAYNEQFF
- | 14 | TRBJ1-2 | many | TRBV27 | TGTGCCAGCAGTTTGGGGGGGAAAGTGTCTGGCTACACCTTC | CASSLGGKVSGYTF
- | 12 | TRBJ1-2 | - | TRBV29-1 | TGCAGCGTTGAAGCAGGTACTAAGGGCTACACCTTC | CSVEAGTKGYTF
TRBD2 | 13 | TRBJ2-1 | - | TRBV6-5 | TGTGCCAGCAGGCGGGAGGGGAACAATGAGCAGTTCTTC | CASRREGNNEQFF
TRBD1 | 15 | TRBJ1-4 | - | TRBV7-9 | TGTGCCAGCAGCAGTTGGGACAGAGCCTTTGAAAAACTGTTTTTT | CASSSWDRAFEKLFF
TRBD2 | 18 | TRBJ2-7 | - | TRBV7-2 | TGTGCCAGCAGCTCATTTGCAACTAAGCGGGGGACTGTATACGAGCAGTACTTC | CASSSFATKRGTVYEQYF
- | 16 | TRBJ2-7 | - | TRBV5-1 | TGCGCCAGCAGCGCAGTAATGGGCCTCCTCTCCTACGAGCAGTACTTC | CASSAVMGLLSYEQYF
TRBD2 | 18 | TRBJ2-1 | - | TRBV11-2 | TGTGCCAGCAGCTTAGGAGCCCTAGCGGGAGGGAGATACAATGAGCAGTTCTTC | CASSLGALAGGRYNEQFF
TRBD1 | 14 | TRBJ1-1 | - | TRBV5-1 | TGCGCCAGCAGCCCGGGACAGGTGATCACTGAAGCTTTCTTT | CASSPGQVITEAFF
- | 15 | TRBJ2-1 | - | TRBV11-2 | TGTGCCAGCAGCCAAGACCCCTCCACCTACAATGAGCAGTTCTTC | CASSQDPSTYNEQFF
TRBD2 | 19 | TRBJ2-6 | - | TRBV12-5 | TGTGCTAGTGGTTTGGTAGGGAGGACTAGCCACTCTGGGGCCAACGTCCTGACTTTC | CASGLVGRTSHSGANVLTF
TRBD1 | 14 | TRBJ1-4 | - | TRBV9 | TGTGCCAGCAGCCCAGGACAGGGGGACGAAAAACTGTTTTTT | CASSPGQGDEKLFF
TRBD2 | 17 | TRBJ2-7 | few | TRBV28 | TGTGCCAGCAGTTTATTGGTAGGCGGGGGAACCTCCTACGAGCAGTACTTC | CASSLLVGGGTSYEQYF
- | 13 | TRBJ2-6 | - | TRBV9 | TGTGCCAGCAGCCCCGTACCCGGGGACGTCCTGACTTTC | CASSPVPGDVLTF
TRBD1 | 15 | TRBJ2-7 | - | TRBV11-3 | TGTGCCAGCAGCTCGGCACAGGGGTTGGGCTACGAGCAGTACTTC | CASSSAQGLGYEQYF
TRBD1 | 17 | TRBJ2-3 | - | TRBV4-2 | TGTGCCAGCAGCCATCCTCTCCGGGACAGGAGCACAGATACGCAGTATTTT | CASSHPLRDRSTDTQYF
- | 15 | TRBJ1-4 | - | TRBV6-6 | TGTGCCAGCAGTTACGGCAGGGTTGGGAATGAAAAACTGTTTTTT | CASSYGRVGNEKLFF
- | 13 | TRBJ1-3 | - | TRBV11-3 | TGTGCCAGCAGCTTGGCCTCTGGAAACACCATATATTTT | CASSLASGNTIYF
- | 12 | TRBJ2-7 | - | TRBV5-5 | TGTGCCAGCAGCTTGGTTTCCTACGAGCAGTACTTC | CASSLVSYEQYF
- | 15 | TRBJ2-7 | - | TRBV27 | TGTGCCAGCAGTTATAGGGCGGGAAGGCTTGGCGAGCAGTACTTC | CASSYRAGRLGEQYF
- | 16 | TRBJ2-1 | - | TRBV18 | TGTGCCAGCTCAGCTACAGGGAGGGAGTCCTACAATGAGCAGTTCTTC | CASSATGRESYNEQFF
- | 16 | TRBJ2-3 | - | TRBV7-3 | TGTGCCAGCAGCTTACTCCCGGGGCTCTACACAGATACGCAGTATTTT | CASSLLPGLYTDTQYF
TRBD2 | 16 | TRBJ2-7 | - | TRBV7-2 | TGTGCCAGCAGCTTAGATCCGGTCGGGAGGTCCTACGAGCAGTACTTC | CASSLDPVGRSYEQYF
TRBD1 | 15 | TRBJ1-5 | few | TRBV18 | TGTGCCAGCTCACCTCTTGGACAGGGAAATCAGCCCCAGCATTTT | CASSPLGQGNQPQHF
TRBD1 | 13 | TRBJ1-1 | few | TRBV6-5 | TGTGCCAGCAGTCATCGGACAGGGGGCGAAGCTTTCTTT | CASSHRTGGEAFF
- | 13 | TRBJ1-2 | - | TRBV7-9 | TGTGCCAGCAGCCCCGGACAGCGGCACGGCTACACCTTC | CASSPGQRHGYTF
TRBD1 | 13 | TRBJ2-7 | - | TRBV6-6 | TGTGCCAGCAGTATGACAGGGGGATACGAGCAGTACTTC | CASSMTGGYEQYF
- | 15 | TRBJ1-5 | - | TRBV15 | TGTGCCACCAGCCGCCCAAATTATAGCAATCAGCCCCAGCATTTT | CATSRPNYSNQPQHF
- | 13 | TRBJ1-1 | - | TRBV13 | TGTGCCAGCAGCTTGACTTGGAATGCTGAAGCTTTCTTT | CASSLTWNAEAFF
- | 14 | TRBJ1-2 | - | TRBV5-5 | TGTGCCAGCAGCTCACCACGTGGGGTCGATGGCTACACCTTC | CASSSPRGVDGYTF
- | 16 | TRBJ2-1 | once | TRBV30 | TGTGCCTGGAGCCGAAAACTCCGGGACCCCTACAATGAGCAGTTCTTC | CAWSRKLRDPYNEQFF
TRBD1 | 15 | TRBJ1-6 | - | TRBV19 | TGTGCCAGTAGGTTGGACAGGGGGCATAATTCACCCCTCCACTTT | CASRLDRGHNSPLHF
- | 13 | TRBJ2-1 | - | TRBV2 | TGTGCCAGCAGTGAACGAGGGAAGAGCGAGCAGTTCTTC | CASSERGKSEQFF
- | 13 | TRBJ1-2 | few | TRBV5-6 | TGTGCCAGCAGCTTGAGGCAGCAATATGGCTACACCTTC | CASSLRQQYGYTF
- | 14 | TRBJ1-4 | - | TRBV9 | TGTGCCAGCAACCCGGGACTTTACAATGAAAAACTGTTTTTT | CASNPGLYNEKLFF
TRBD1 | 13 | TRBJ2-7 | - | TRBV29-1 | TGCAGCGTGAACAAGGGGACAGGTTACGAGCAGTACTTC | CSVNKGTGYEQYF
- | 15 | TRBJ1-1 | - | TRBV15 | TGTGCCACCAGCAGAGCTTTGGGGTCGGTCACTGAAGCTTTCTTT | CATSRALGSVTEAFF
- | 13 | TRBJ1-1 | - | TRBV2 | TGTGCCAGCAGTGAGCTCCCGAACACTGAAGCTTTCTTT | CASSELPNTEAFF
- | 16 | TRBJ2-2 | - | TRBV11-3 | TGTGCCAGCAGCTTAGGCGGCGCGGGTTCCACCGGGGAGCTGTTTTTT | CASSLGGAGSTGELFF